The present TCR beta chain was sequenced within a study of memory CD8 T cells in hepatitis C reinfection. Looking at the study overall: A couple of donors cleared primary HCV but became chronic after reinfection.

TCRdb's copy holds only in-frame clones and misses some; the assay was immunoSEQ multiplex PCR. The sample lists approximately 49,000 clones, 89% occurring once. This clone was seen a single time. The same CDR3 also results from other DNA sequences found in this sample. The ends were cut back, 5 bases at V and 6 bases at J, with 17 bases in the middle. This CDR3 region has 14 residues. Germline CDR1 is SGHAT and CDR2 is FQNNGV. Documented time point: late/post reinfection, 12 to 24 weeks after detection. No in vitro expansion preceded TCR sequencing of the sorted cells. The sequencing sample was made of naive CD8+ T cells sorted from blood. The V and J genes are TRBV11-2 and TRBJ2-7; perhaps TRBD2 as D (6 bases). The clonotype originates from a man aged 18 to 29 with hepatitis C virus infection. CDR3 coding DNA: TGTGCCAGCAGCCCGACTAGGACTCCCCCCGAGCAGTACTTC. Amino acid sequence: CASSPTRTPPEQYF.